This passage covers 29 T cell receptor beta chains from one sample sequenced in a study of blood T cells in healthy people across ages. For the second PCR, which ran for about 7 to 12 cycles, a sample-barcoded 5' primer and a J-beta primer mix were used. MiXCR, applied by TCRdb to the 5' RACE reads, yields one record per CDR3 protein. The repertoire holds 540,000 or so distinct CDR3 sequences, with roughly 43% as singletons. Sequenced sample: blood. The source is an elderly man in good health.

The J gene is TRBJ2-1, the V gene TRBV25-1, with a possible D match to TRBD1 (5 bases). Germline V gene sequence: CDR1 MGHDK, CDR2 SYGVNS. The CDR3 has 18 residues. The germline V and J ends were trimmed by 0 bases and 3 bases, with 18 bases remaining between them. The DNA of the CDR3 is TGTGCCAGCAGTGAATATGGGGCCGTGGGTACACGCTACAATGAGCAGTTCTTC. Protein: CASSEYGAVGTRYNEQFF.

J is TRBJ2-2 and V is TRBV5-1; possible D gene TRBD1, 6 bases. Germline V gene sequence: CDR1 SGHRS, CDR2 YFSETQ. Trimming shortened V by 2 bases and J by 0 bases, and 17 bases separated the two germline ends. CDR3 size: 18 residues. This CDR3 is CASSLLQGLPPNTGELFF. The DNA of the CDR3 is TGCGCCAGCAGCTTACTACAGGGCCTCCCTCCGAACACCGGGGAGCTGTTTTTT. Drawing the rest from reference TRBV5-1 and TRBJ2-2, the complete variable domain is KAGVTQTPRYLIKTRGQQVTLSCSPISGHRSVSWYQQTPGQGLQFLFEYFSETQRNKGNFPGRFSGRQFSNSRSEMNVSTLELGDSALYLCASSLLQGLPPNTGELFFGEGSRLTVL.

A few counts support this clonotype. The chain links TRBV7-9 to TRBJ2-3; perhaps TRBD1 as D (6 bases). The CDR3 has 13 amino acids. Germline CDR1 reads SEHNR; CDR2 reads FQNEAQ (reference sequence). V shed 4 bases and J shed 9 bases, with 14 bases lying between them. In DNA form, the CDR3 reads TGTGCCAGCAGCTCTGGACAGCCTGAAACGCAGTATTTT. Its translation: CASSSGQPETQYF.

This clonotype was observed a few times. The chain combines TRBV9 with TRBJ1-1, with a tentative D call TRBD1 (6 bases). V lost 2 bases, J lost 6 bases, and 17 bases lay in between. CDR1 SGDLS and CDR2 YYNGEE come from the germline V gene. The CDR3 totals 15 residues. The CDR3 protein is CASSVFTGQVAEAFF. CDR3 nucleotides: TGTGCCAGCAGCGTGTTTACAGGGCAGGTTGCTGAAGCTTTCTTT.

This clonotype appeared once. The gene calls are TRBV20-1 and TRBJ2-1; 11 positions agree with TRBD2. Looked up from germline, CDR1 is DFQATT and CDR2 is SNEGSKA (reference sequence). After removal of 6 bases from V and 6 bases from J, the junction contained 7 bases not matched to a gene. The CDR3 is 14 residues long. The DNA of the CDR3 is TGCAGTGCCGCAGCTAGCGGGGGGATCAATGAGCAGTTCTTC. It specifies CSAAASGGINEQFF.

The gene calls are TRBV7-2 and TRBJ2-3; weak D call: TRBD2 (5 bases). Per germline, CDR1 SGHTA and CDR2 FQGNSA. This CDR3 comprises 16 residues. V was shortened by 6 bases and J by 0 bases, with 16 bases between the two germline ends. The CDR3 DNA follows: TGTGCCAGCAGGCAGAAGGCGGGTGAGAGCACAGATACGCAGTATTTT. This codes for CASRQKAGESTDTQYF.

The chain recombines TRBV2 with TRBJ2-1; TRBD2 aligns across 7 bases. V was pared by 7 bases and J by 8 bases, with 8 bases of the junction left unmatched. Germline CDR1 and CDR2: SNHLY and FYNNEI. CDR3 size: 13 residues. The CDR3 region is CASILGGRDEQFF. The CDR3 DNA reads TGTGCCAGCATCCTGGGGGGGAGGGATGAGCAGTTCTTC. Full variable domain (remainder filled in from reference TRBV2 and TRBJ2-1): EPEVTQTPSHQVTQMGQEVILRCVPISNHLYFYWYRQILGQKVEFLVSFYNNEISEKSEIFDDQFSVERPDGSNFTLKIRSTKLEDSAMYFCASILGGRDEQFFGPGTRLTVL.

This clonotype has a count of ten or more. J is TRBJ2-7 and V is TRBV6-5, with 9 bases aligning to TRBD1. The CDR3 covers 16 residues. V lost 6 bases to trimming and J lost 4 bases; unmatched junction nucleotides: 13. Germline CDR1 MNHEY, CDR2 SVGAGI. CDR3 bases: TGTGCCAGCAGCAACTTAGCCGGGACAGGGTTTTACGAGCAGTACTTC. Translated, it gives CASSNLAGTGFYEQYF.

The J gene is TRBJ2-5, the V gene TRBV5-5, with D maybe TRBD1 (6 bases). Between the trimmed V and J ends, which lost 5 bases and 1 base, there was a span of 12 bases. Germline CDR1 reads SGHKS; CDR2 reads YYEKEE (reference sequence). This CDR3 comprises 14 residues. This CDR3 reads CASRQGHSQETQYF. In DNA form, the CDR3 reads TGTGCCAGCAGACAGGGACACAGCCAAGAGACCCAGTACTTC.

This clonotype was seen repeatedly, ten times or more. This sequence joins TRBV5-1 and TRBJ2-1, with 7 nucleotides matching TRBD1. V lost 2 bases, J lost 8 bases, and 10 bases stayed unmatched. CDR1 and CDR2 (germline): SGHRS, YFSETQ. CDR3 length equals 15 residues. The CDR3 nucleotides read TGCGCCAGCAGCTTAGGGGGACAGACCCGCGATGAGCAGTTCTTC. This gives the protein CASSLGGQTRDEQFF.

The chain couples TRBV11-2 to TRBJ2-3; perhaps TRBD2 as D (6 bases). Per the germline V gene, CDR1 is SGHAT and CDR2 is FQNNGV. The CDR3 loop spans 17 amino acids. V gave up 3 bases and J gave up 3 bases, with 19 bases separating them. The CDR3 nucleotides read TGTGCCAGCAGCTTCCCTCGACGGGGGATAAGGACAGATACGCAGTATTTT. Translating it yields CASSFPRRGIRTDTQYF.

This chain uses TRBV20-1 with TRBJ2-7; D ambiguous. The germline V gene encodes CDR1 DFQATT and CDR2 SNEGSKA (reference sequence). The CDR3 is 15 residues long. V was cut by 6 bases and J by 4 bases, with 22 bases left in between. The CDR3 nucleotides are TGCAGTGCCCCACAGTGGCCCTCGTTTGGTTACGAGCAGTACTTC. Protein: CSAPQWPSFGYEQYF.

The chain is built from TRBV5-1 and TRBJ1-2; D is uncertain. Trimming took 0 bases from V and 5 from J, leaving 11 bases between them. This CDR3 has 14 residues. Looked up from germline, CDR1 is SGHRS and CDR2 is YFSETQ. Here the CDR3 DNA reads TGCGCCAGCAGCTTGGCCAATAGGGAGTATGGCTACACCTTC. Protein product: CASSLANREYGYTF.

This chain uses TRBV21-1 with TRBJ2-1; the table names TRBD1, a call not compared with the DNA. TRBV21-1 is described as a pseudogene. This CDR3 spans 18 amino acids. CDR3 coding DNA: TGTGCCAGCAGCACCCCCTTTAAACCGACTTATTCCTACAATGAGCAGTTCTTC. Its translation: CASSTPFKPTYSYNEQFF.

J is TRBJ2-3 and V is TRBV18, with 14 bases fitting TRBD2. V trimming: 8 bases; J trimming: 6 bases; junction bases outside the gene matches: 4. Germline V CDR1 and CDR2: KGHSH, LQKENI. The CDR3 is 14 amino acids. As DNA, the CDR3 is TGTGCCAGCCGGACTAGCGGGAGGTTGGATACGCAGTATTTT. Encoded protein: CASRTSGRLDTQYF.

The chain employs TRBV10-3 and TRBJ2-1; no firm D call. The CDR3 consists of 12 residues. The V end lost 3 bases, the J end lost 5 bases, and 5 bases lay between the germline ends. Looked up from germline, CDR1 is ENHRY and CDR2 is SYGVKD. The CDR3, as DNA: TGTGCCATCAGTGAAAATGACAATGAGCAGTTCTTC. Amino acids: CAISENDNEQFF.

V gene TRBV3-1 combines with J gene TRBJ2-7; no reliable D call. Trimming stripped 3 bases from V and 4 bases from J, with 10 bases between. From germline, CDR1 is LGHDT and CDR2 YNNKEL (reference sequence). The CDR3 has 13 amino acids. The CDR3 spells CASSQLHEYEQYF. The DNA for the CDR3 is TGTGCCAGCAGCCAGCTTCACGAATACGAGCAGTACTTC.

This clonotype has more than one count but fewer than ten. The rearrangement joins TRBV14 to TRBJ2-5; no reliable D call. V was cut by 1 base and J by 0 bases, with 12 bases left in between. CDR3 length equals 16 residues. The germline V gene encodes CDR1 SGHDN and CDR2 FVKESK. In DNA form, the CDR3 reads TGTGCCAGCAGCCAAGGAACGAGCCTGTACCAAGAGACCCAGTACTTC. Its translation: CASSQGTSLYQETQYF.

CDR3 residues: CASSLAAGGLDTQYF. The DNA of the CDR3 is TGTGCCAGCAGCTTAGCGGCGGGGGGGTTAGATACGCAGTATTTT. The chain employs TRBV7-2 and TRBJ2-3, with 9 bases identical to TRBD2. This CDR3 has 15 amino acids. CDR1 and CDR2 from the germline V gene are SGHTA and FQGNSA. V gave up 0 bases and J gave up 5 bases; unmatched junction bases: 3.

The chain recombines TRBV28 with TRBJ2-4; 11 nucleotides line up with TRBD2. V shed 3 bases and J 6 bases; nucleotides not matched to a gene: 4. This CDR3 has 15 amino acids. Germline V gives CDR1 MDHEN, CDR2 SYDVKM. Written as DNA, the CDR3 is TGTGCCAGCAGTTTGCTAGCGGGAGGACCAAACATTCAGTACTTC. Encoded protein: CASSLLAGGPNIQYF. The whole variable domain, filled in from reference TRBV28 and TRBJ2-4, reads DVKVTQSSRYLVKRTGEKVFLECVQDMDHENMFWYRQDPGLGLRLIYFSYDVKMKEKGDIPEGYSVSREKKERFSLILESASTNQTSMYLCASSLLAGGPNIQYFGAGTRLSVL.

The rearrangement joins TRBV4-3 to TRBJ2-3; D may be TRBD1 or TRBD2 (5 bases each). CDR1 LGHNA and CDR2 YSLEER come from the germline V gene. The ends were cut back, 4 bases at V and 4 bases at J, with 21 bases in the middle. This CDR3 is built from 17 residues. The chain's CDR3 is CASSRSHGARGPDTQYF. CDR3 in DNA: TGCGCCAGCAGCCGAAGTCATGGTGCGAGGGGACCAGATACGCAGTATTTT.

The chain is built from TRBV20-1 and TRBJ1-2, with D tentatively TRBD1 (5 bases). This CDR3 has 11 amino acids. Between the trimmed V and J ends, which lost 6 bases and 7 bases, there was a span of 12 bases. The germline CDR1 and CDR2 sequences are DFQATT and SNEGSKA (reference sequence). The CDR3 loop is CSASRQGGYTF. In DNA, the CDR3 is TGCAGTGCGTCCCGTCAGGGTGGCTACACCTTC.

This rearrangement joins TRBV7-2 to TRBJ2-7; TRBD1 matches 7 bases. The CDR3 has 15 residues. Germline values: CDR1 SGHTA, CDR2 FQGNSA. V gave up 5 bases and J gave up 4 bases; unmatched junction bases: 11. CDR3 sequence reads: CASSPDRAFNYEQYF. CDR3 nucleotides: TGTGCCAGCAGCCCAGACAGGGCTTTTAATTACGAGCAGTACTTC.

The genes are TRBV29-1 and TRBJ1-4, with unresolved D. The CDR3 has 10 amino acids. The ends were cut back, 7 bases at V and 8 bases at J, with 8 bases in the middle. CDR1 and CDR2 (germline): SQVTM, ANQGSEA. Written as DNA, the CDR3 is TGCAGCGCCAAAGGCGAAAAACTGTTTTTT. Its protein is CSAKGEKLFF.

The gene calls are TRBV7-2 and TRBJ2-5, with TRBD2 matching 11 bases. The junction had 8 bases not matched to a gene; V was cut back by 1 base and J by 7 bases. Germline CDR1 reads SGHTA; CDR2 reads FQGNSA. This CDR3 has 16 residues. CDR3 sequence reads: CASSLGSGGARPTQYF. CDR3 DNA: TGTGCCAGCAGCTTAGGTAGCGGGGGGGCCAGGCCGACCCAGTACTTC.

This chain uses TRBV7-2 with TRBJ2-5; 8 bases agree with TRBD2. The CDR3 consists of 15 residues. V gave up 2 bases and J gave up 5 bases; unmatched junction bases: 7. Germline V gene data show CDR1 as SGHTA and CDR2 as FQGNSA. In DNA, the CDR3 is TGTGCCAGCAGCTTAATGGCGGGGGGTTTGGAGACCCAGTACTTC. Encoded protein: CASSLMAGGLETQYF.

The chain joins TRBV3-1 to TRBJ1-4; the D is unclear. V lost 0 bases and J 8 bases, leaving 13 bases between the germline ends. Germline V gene lookup returns CDR1 LGHDT and CDR2 YNNKEL (reference sequence). CDR3 size: 15 residues. CDR3 amino acids: CASSQEVVGVEKLFF. The CDR3 region has the DNA TGTGCCAGCAGCCAAGAGGTGGTTGGGGTCGAAAAACTGTTTTTT.

The V gene is TRBV12-3 or TRBV12-4, the J gene TRBJ2-1, with D possibly TRBD2 on 6 matching bases. CDR3 length: 15 amino acids. Between the trimmed V and J ends, which lost 2 bases and 5 bases, there was a span of 13 bases. CDR3 in DNA: TGTGCCAGCAGTTTACACCAGGAGGGGAACAATGAGCAGTTCTTC. It translates to CASSLHQEGNNEQFF.

Points on this clonotype: This may be a read error: a much more frequent sequence differs by one nucleotide. This chain joins TRBV7-2 and TRBJ2-7, with a tentative D call TRBD1 (6 bases). V was trimmed by 6 bases and J by 7 bases, leaving 16 bases between them. Germline V gives CDR1 SGHTA, CDR2 FQGNSA. This CDR3 is 13 amino acids long. CDR3 in DNA: TGTGCCAGCAGAGACCAGGGGTTCAATGAGCAGTACTTC. Its translation: CASRDQGFNEQYF.